This T cell receptor beta chain appears in the sequencing data of a study of blood T cell repertoires in COVID-19. Across the whole study: T cells, B-cell-depleted T cells, or PBMCs supplied cDNA or gDNA.

Under the authors' procedure: Cell counts per sample came from amplifying reference gene primers. Sequencing used immunoSEQ multiplex PCR; TCRdb keeps in-frame clones, though not all of them. V, J and clone size reflect that table, while D and trimming were determined from the DNA. The repertoire consists of approximately 350,000 clones, with more than 70% occurring once and the leading ten covering 7.3%. V lost 5 bases, J lost 4 bases, and 7 bases stayed unmatched. Germline CDR1 reads SGHTA; CDR2 reads FQGNSA. The CDR3 is 15 residues long. This TCR was sampled from a woman aged 65 to 85 with COVID-19, enrolled during active disease. The V gene is TRBV7-2, the J gene TRBJ2-5, with TRBD2 matching over 10 bases. The sample was peripheral blood. This CDR3 reads CASSPSGGALETQYF. DNA for the CDR3: TGTGCCAGCAGCCCAAGCGGGGGGGCCTTAGAGACCCAGTACTTC. The full variable domain, in which reference TRBV7-2 and TRBJ2-5 provide the parts outside the CDR3, is GAGVSQSPSNKVTEKGKDVELRCDPISGHTALYWYRQSLGQGLEFLIYFQGNSAPDKSGLPSDRFSAERTGGSVSTLTIQRTQQEDSAVYLCASSPSGGALETQYFGPGTRLLVL.